This T cell receptor beta chain was sequenced for a study of blood T cell repertoires in COVID-19. Donors in Cohort 3 counted as recovered after two negative PCRs, clearance, or symptom resolution. Original processing methods: Amplified reference gene primers provided the basis for estimating nucleated cell counts. TCRdb's copy holds only in-frame clones and misses some; the assay was immunoSEQ multiplex PCR. Clone size and the V and J calls come from that table; the DNA yielded D and trimming. The repertoire holds about 270,000 clones, with 80% to 90% as singletons. V was trimmed by 1 base and J by 8 bases, leaving 12 bases between them. The CDR3 length is 14 residues. CDR1 MNHEY and CDR2 SVGAGI come from the germline V gene.

Sequencing was carried out using PBMCs or T cells enriched from blood (not recorded which). The source is a woman under 30 who had recovered from COVID-19. The chain couples TRBV6-5 to TRBJ1-5; D unclear. DNA of the CDR3: TGTGCCAGCAGTTACTTCGGGTCGGGTGAGCCCCAGCATTTT. As protein: CASSYFGSGEPQHF.